The 14 T cell receptor beta chains presented below share a single source sample, sequenced in a study of early T cells in non-severe SARS-CoV-2 infection. Via MiXCR, TCRdb re-called the 5' RACE reads, giving one row per CDR3 protein. The sample holds about 57,000 distinct CDR3 sequences; 10% are singletons and the top ten take 8.5% to 9%. What was sequenced was whole blood. Every receptor here comes from an adult who was a healthcare worker with PCR-confirmed SARS-CoV-2 infection or an uninfected control (not recorded which).

The chain combines TRBV29-1 with TRBJ2-3; 8 positions match TRBD2. The germline CDR1 and CDR2 sequences are SQVTM and ANQGSEA. The length of the CDR3 is 16 residues. Trimming cost V 0 bases and J 1 base; bases outside gene matches: 6. The CDR3 sequence is CSVEDAPSGRTDTQYF. CDR3 sequence (DNA): TGCAGCGTTGAAGATGCCCCTAGCGGGCGCACAGATACGCAGTATTTT.

This clonotype was seen a few times. The rearrangement joins TRBV5-1 to TRBJ2-3; D not certain. The germline V gene has CDR1 SGHRS and CDR2 YFSETQ. The CDR3 covers 14 residues. Trimming left V 0 bases short and J 2 bases short, with 7 bases between. DNA for the CDR3: TGCGCCAGCAGCTTGGGGGAATTCACAGATACGCAGTATTTT. It translates to CASSLGEFTDTQYF.

This clonotype was detected many times. The chain recombines TRBV29-1 with TRBJ2-1, with TRBD2 identical over 9 bases. From germline, CDR1 is SQVTM and CDR2 ANQGSEA. The length of the CDR3 is 12 residues. CDR3 loop: CAAREGRGEQFF. CDR3 in DNA: TGCGCGGCGCGGGAGGGAAGGGGTGAGCAGTTCTTC.

This clonotype was counted many times. The chain employs TRBV6-1 and TRBJ1-1; D remains ambiguous. The CDR3 is made up of 15 amino acids. CDR1 is MNHNS and CDR2 is SASEGT in the germline V gene. V lost 0 bases and J 6 bases, leaving 14 bases between the germline ends. In DNA, the CDR3 is TGTGCCAGCAGTGAAGCGAGCAACGGACGCCCTGAAGCTTTCTTT. It specifies CASSEASNGRPEAFF.

This clonotype was seen many times. The rearrangement uses TRBV27 and TRBJ2-7; 8 bases line up with TRBD1. V gave up 7 bases and J gave up 3 bases; unmatched junction bases: 8. Germline V gene sequence: CDR1 MNHEY, CDR2 SMNVEV (reference sequence). The CDR3 extends over 14 amino acids. CDR3 in amino acids: CASKRSRGHYEQYF. CDR3 sequence (DNA): TGTGCCAGCAAGAGGAGCAGGGGGCACTACGAGCAGTACTTC.

There are many counts of this clonotype. The rearrangement uses TRBV7-9 and TRBJ1-1; D ambiguous. From germline, CDR1 is SEHNR and CDR2 FQNEAQ (reference sequence). V shed 4 bases and J shed 8 bases, with 17 bases lying between them. The CDR3 sequence is 14 residues long. DNA for the CDR3: TGTGCCAGCAGCTCGCTGGACGGAACTAGGGAAGCTTTCTTT. Protein: CASSSLDGTREAFF.

This clonotype was detected only once. This chain links TRBV27 with TRBJ2-3; D unclear. The V end lost 9 bases, the J end lost 0 bases, and 13 bases lay between the germline ends. The CDR3 totals 14 residues. Germline-derived CDR1 and CDR2 are MNHEY and SMNVEV (reference sequence). CDR3 coding DNA: TGTGCCAGTTTCGTGTCCCCAAGCACAGATACGCAGTATTTT. The encoded protein is CASFVSPSTDTQYF.

Only a few counts were recorded for this clonotype. V and J are TRBV7-3 and TRBJ2-1; D gene ambiguous. This CDR3 has 16 residues. The ends were cut back, 2 bases at V and 0 bases at J, with 11 bases in the middle. The germline CDR1 and CDR2 sequences are SGHTA and FQGTGA. The CDR3, as DNA: TGTGCCAGCAGCTTATCGGCGGAGAGCTCCTACAATGAGCAGTTCTTC. It specifies CASSLSAESSYNEQFF.

Of note for this clonotype: This may be a read error: a much more frequent sequence differs by one nucleotide. J is TRBJ2-2 and V is TRBV9; 7 bases agree with TRBD2. Germline CDR1 is SGDLS and CDR2 is YYNGEE. The CDR3 loop spans 16 amino acids. The CDR3: CASSLLSGANTVELFF. CDR3 sequence (DNA): TGTGCCAGCAGCCTATTAAGCGGGGCGAACACCGTGGAGCTGTTTTTT.

The chain links TRBV12-3 or TRBV12-4 to TRBJ1-6; tentatively, D is TRBD1 (6 bases). The CDR3 has 15 amino acids. V was pared by 7 bases and J by 1 base, with 11 bases between. The CDR3 DNA reads TGTGCCAGCAAGGACAGTAATTCCTATAATTCACCCCTCCACTTT. Amino acids: CASKDSNSYNSPLHF.

This clonotype was picked up many times. This chain joins TRBV3-1 and TRBJ1-5; D unclear. Between the trimmed V and J ends, which lost 4 bases and 5 bases, there was a span of 15 bases. The CDR3 loop spans 15 amino acids. CDR1 is LGHDT, CDR2 YNNKEL, per germline (reference sequence). CDR3 residues: CASSLGRGSHQPQHF. The CDR3 coding sequence is TGTGCCAGCAGCCTTGGGCGAGGGTCCCATCAGCCCCAGCATTTT.

There are many counts of this clonotype. V usage is TRBV20-1 and J usage is TRBJ2-3; 10 bases align to TRBD2. Germline V gives CDR1 DFQATT, CDR2 SNEGSKA (reference sequence). CDR3 length equals 15 residues. V was pared by 5 bases and J by 2 bases, with 7 bases of the junction left unmatched. The CDR3 reads CSAASGTSATDTQYF. DNA for the CDR3: TGCAGTGCTGCCTCGGGGACTAGCGCCACAGATACGCAGTATTTT.

Many counts were recorded for this clonotype. The chain employs TRBV6-6 and TRBJ1-1; 8 nucleotides line up with TRBD1. Looked up from germline, CDR1 is MNHNY and CDR2 is SVGAGI (reference sequence). Trimming took 5 bases from V and 5 from J; bases not matched to a gene: 7. The CDR3 runs 14 residues. CDR3 bases: TGTGCCAGCAGTCTCAGGGGGCAGGGGACTGAAGCTTTCTTT. It encodes CASSLRGQGTEAFF.

This clonotype came up many times. This chain connects TRBV5-1 to TRBJ2-7, with D possibly being TRBD1 (6 bases). The CDR3 covers 14 residues. Germline V CDR1 and CDR2: SGHRS, YFSETQ. V shed 2 bases and J shed 2 bases, with 11 bases lying between them. CDR3 residues: CASSFIQGAYEQYF. The CDR3 nucleotides are TGCGCCAGCAGCTTTATACAGGGAGCCTACGAGCAGTACTTC.